One sample yielded the 5 T cell receptor beta chains listed below, sequenced in a study of blood T cell repertoires in COVID-19. Assay: immunoSEQ multiplex PCR; the TCRdb copy retains only in-frame clones and omits some. This table holds over 300,000 clones, roughly 90% found once. The sequencing input was PBMCs or T cells enriched from blood (not recorded which). Every receptor here comes from a woman aged 40 to 50 who had recovered from COVID-19.

Of note for this clone: Other DNA sequences in this specimen translate into the identical CDR3. The chain carries TRBV4-3 and TRBJ2-7; D gene ambiguous. The CDR3 consists of 13 residues. The germline CDR1 and CDR2 sequences are LGHNA and YSLEER. Trimming stripped 1 base from V and 4 bases from J, with 8 bases between. CDR3: CASSQGRFYEQYF. In DNA form, the CDR3 reads TGCGCCAGCAGCCAAGGGAGATTTTACGAGCAGTACTTC.

This clone was detected only a few times. The V call is TRBV7-9, the J call TRBJ1-4; 7 bases fit TRBD1. The CDR3 extends over 17 amino acids. CDR1 and CDR2 (germline): SEHNR, FQNEAQ (reference sequence). With V trimmed by 1 base and J by 3 bases, 8 bases remained unmatched. CDR3 loop: CASSLVLRQGPNEKLFF. The CDR3 DNA sequence: TGTGCCAGCAGCTTAGTTCTTCGACAGGGTCCTAATGAAAAACTGTTTTTT.

A note on this clone: One junction end does not reproduce the germline sequence, and a read error may be involved. V and J are TRBV12-5 and TRBJ2-1; D is unresolved. The germline V gene encodes CDR1 LGHNT and CDR2 FRNRAP. CDR3 length: 12 residues. In nucleotides, the CDR3 is TGTGCTAGTGGTTTGGCCCGCCATGAGCCGTTCTTC. This translates into CASGLARHEPFF.

This clone has only one observation. The rearrangement joins TRBV3-1 (or the pseudogene TRBV3-2) to TRBJ1-5; possible D gene TRBD1, 5 bases. The CDR3 is 13 residues long. CDR1 and CDR2 from the germline V gene are LGHDT and YNNKEL (reference sequence). With 3 bases removed from V and 4 bases from J, the gap between germline ends came to 7 bases. For the CDR3, the DNA is TGTGCCAGCAGCCACGGGGGGAATCAGCCCCAGCATTTT. Translating gives CASSHGGNQPQHF.

The V gene is TRBV13, the J gene TRBJ2-1; D perhaps matches TRBD2 (5 bases). Trimming took 4 bases from V and 7 from J, leaving 8 bases between them. The CDR3 covers 12 residues. Germline V gives CDR1 PRHDT, CDR2 FYEKMQ (reference sequence). DNA for the CDR3: TGTGCCAGCAGCTCCATAGCGAATGAGCAGTTCTTC. Translation gives CASSSIANEQFF.